One TCR beta chain is described in this entry. The target antigen is unknown. Primers for the PCR totalled 60 Vbeta and 13 Jbeta. Authors' analysis steps: Approximately 11 million of the roughly 77 million unique TCR beta chains counted in a later analysis were shared. Profiling relied on immunoSEQ multiplex PCR, and the TCRdb table lists in-frame clones only, not all of them. For V, J and clone size, that table is used; D and trimming come from the DNA. Seen here are under 250,000 clones, about 81% observed once, and the top ten hold approximately 6%. The entry originates in a study of cytomegalovirus exposure and HLA in healthy donors. Study-wide results and limits: HLA alleles showed associations with fewer than 20,000 TCR beta sequences in a later analysis, at a 0.05 false discovery rate. As a later analysis revealed, most CMV-associated TCR beta chains appeared HLA-restricted. The classifier reportedly diagnosed cytomegalovirus status with high specificity and sensitivity.

The CDR3 has 16 residues. Germline CDR1 is SGHVS and CDR2 is FNYEAQ. Trimming at V came to 1 base and at J to 2 bases, leaving 7 bases not matched to a gene. Material for sequencing was PBMCs. The chain joins TRBV7-6 to TRBJ2-5; TRBD2 matches at 7 bases. This TCR was sampled from a man in his forties or fifties in good health and CMV-seropositive. For the CDR3, the DNA is TGTGCCAGCAGCTTAGATGGGAGGGACCGGCAAGAGACCCAGTACTTC. Translation: CASSLDGRDRQETQYF.